These 12 T cell receptor beta chains share one sample of origin, sequenced in a study of T cell changes during pregnancy in multiple sclerosis. Profiled with immunoSEQ multiplex PCR; TCRdb holds only in-frame clones, not every one. The sample lists tens of thousands of clones; 92% were seen once. Sequenced here: CD4+ T cells from peripheral blood mononuclear cells, sampled after pregnancy. These receptors were taken from a female donor with multiple sclerosis, enrolled in a pregnancy study.

This chain uses TRBV15 with TRBJ2-1, with D possibly being TRBD2 (6 bases). Germline-derived CDR1 and CDR2 are LNHNV and YYDKDF (reference sequence). V dropped 1 base and J dropped 14 bases, with 18 bases sitting between them. CDR3 size: 14 residues. CDR3 coding DNA: TGTGCCACCAGCAGAGGTGCTAGCGACCAGCGAGAGTTCTTC. Protein product: CATSRGASDQREFF.

CDR3 sequence: CASSLQGGGYTF. In DNA form, the CDR3 reads TGTGCCAGCAGCCTCCAGGGAGGTGGCTACACCTTC. The V and J genes are TRBV5-5 and TRBJ1-2, with D perhaps TRBD1 (5 bases). Germline V CDR1 and CDR2: SGHKS, YYEKEE (reference sequence). The CDR3 is 12 residues long. V dropped 4 bases and J dropped 7 bases, with 11 bases sitting between them.

The chain recombines TRBV9 with TRBJ2-7; D perhaps matches TRBD1 (6 bases). The CDR3 contains 14 residues. Germline CDR1 SGDLS, CDR2 YYNGEE. The germline V and J ends were trimmed by 0 bases and 4 bases, with 11 bases remaining between them. The CDR3 region has the DNA TGTGCCAGCAGCGTAGTTCCAGGGGATTACGAGCAGTACTTC. Its protein product is CASSVVPGDYEQYF.

The chain is built from TRBV7-2 and TRBJ1-1, with D possibly TRBD1 on 5 matching bases. The CDR3 is 13 residues long. Per germline, CDR1 SGHTA and CDR2 FQGNSA. Trimming shortened V by 1 base and J by 7 bases, and 10 bases separated the two germline ends. The CDR3 reads CASSLVGQGEAFF. In nucleotides, the CDR3 is TGTGCCAGCAGCTTAGTCGGGCAGGGTGAAGCTTTCTTT.

The chain links TRBV6-5 to TRBJ1-1; no firm D call. V lost 2 bases and J 1 base, leaving 11 bases between the germline ends. Per the germline V gene, CDR1 is MNHEY and CDR2 is SVGAGI. This CDR3 has 15 residues. CDR3 in DNA: TGTGCCAGCAGTTACCCCTCGGAGGGGAACACTGAAGCTTTCTTT. This gives the protein CASSYPSEGNTEAFF.

The chain links TRBV2 to TRBJ1-3, with TRBD1 matching over 9 bases. This CDR3 spans 16 amino acids. J lost 4 bases, V lost 6 bases, and 10 bases had no gene match. Germline loops: CDR1 SNHLY, CDR2 FYNNEI. The CDR3 region has the DNA TGTGCCAGCAGGGCGTGGACAGGGGAGAGGGGAAACACCATATATTTT. Residues: CASRAWTGERGNTIYF. Full variable domain (outside the CDR3, taken from reference TRBV2 and TRBJ1-3): EPEVTQTPSHQVTQMGQEVILRCVPISNHLYFYWYRQILGQKVEFLVSFYNNEISEKSEIFDDQFSVERPDGSNFTLKIRSTKLEDSAMYFCASRAWTGERGNTIYFGEGSWLTVV.

The J gene is TRBJ2-1, the V gene TRBV11-3; TRBD1 aligns across 9 bases. The CDR3 is 15 residues long. After removal of 5 bases from V and 6 bases from J, the junction contained 8 bases not matched to a gene. The germline V gene has CDR1 SGHNT and CDR2 YENEEA. DNA for the CDR3: TGTGCCAGCAGCCGCCGGACAGGGGTCGGCAATGAGCAGTTCTTC. This translates into CASSRRTGVGNEQFF.

This clone was detected a few times. This chain links TRBV7-9 with TRBJ2-5; D possibly corresponds to TRBD2 (6 bases). CDR1 SEHNR and CDR2 FQNEAQ come from the germline V gene (reference sequence). The V end was cut by 5 bases, the J end by 4 bases, with 20 bases between. The CDR3 has 16 residues. The CDR3 DNA is TGTGCCAGCAGCCCCCCGGCGGCGGGGTTGGCAGAGACCCAGTACTTC. This translates into CASSPPAAGLAETQYF. Full variable domain (rest looked up from reference TRBV7-9 and TRBJ2-5): DTGVSQNPRHKITKRGQNVTFRCDPISEHNRLYWYRQTLGQGPEFLTYFQNEAQLEKSRLLSDRFSAERPKGSFSTLEIQRTEQGDSAMYLCASSPPAAGLAETQYFGPGTRLLVL.

The rearrangement uses TRBV16 and TRBJ1-6, with TRBD1 matching 9 bases. The ends lost 4 bases at V and 7 bases at J; junction bases unmatched: 8. CDR3 length equals 16 residues. Germline V gene sequence: CDR1 KGHSY, CDR2 FQNENV. The CDR3: CASSPGQGSTNSPLHF. CDR3 DNA sequence: TGTGCCAGCAGCCCGGGACAGGGATCGACCAATTCACCCCTCCACTTT.

This clone was detected only once. The rearrangement uses TRBV5-5 and TRBJ2-1, with 9 bases matching TRBD2. Trimming took 4 bases from V and 4 from J; bases not matched to a gene: 12. Germline CDR1 reads SGHKS; CDR2 reads YYEKEE (reference sequence). The CDR3 sequence is 17 residues long. Here the CDR3 reads CASSRVGSGGTYNEQFF. The DNA of the CDR3 is TGTGCCAGCAGCCGTGTCGGGAGCGGGGGGACGTACAATGAGCAGTTCTTC.

The chain uses TRBV18 and TRBJ1-1; 7 bases match TRBD1. V dropped 3 bases and J dropped 5; count of bases not matched to a gene: 6. The CDR3 covers 14 residues. The V gene's germline CDR1 is KGHSH and CDR2 LQKENI. The CDR3 DNA reads TGTGCCAGCTCACCCATCGGGGGACAGACTGAAGCTTTCTTT. Protein sequence: CASSPIGGQTEAFF.

The chain links TRBV2 to TRBJ1-5, with a weak D call TRBD1 (6 bases). Germline V gene sequence: CDR1 SNHLY, CDR2 FYNNEI. V lost 6 bases, J lost 7 bases, and 22 bases lay in between. The CDR3 is made up of 16 amino acids. The CDR3 reads CASSLATGLRAQPQHF. The CDR3 coding sequence is TGTGCCAGCAGCTTAGCCACAGGGCTTCGGGCCCAGCCCCAGCATTTT.